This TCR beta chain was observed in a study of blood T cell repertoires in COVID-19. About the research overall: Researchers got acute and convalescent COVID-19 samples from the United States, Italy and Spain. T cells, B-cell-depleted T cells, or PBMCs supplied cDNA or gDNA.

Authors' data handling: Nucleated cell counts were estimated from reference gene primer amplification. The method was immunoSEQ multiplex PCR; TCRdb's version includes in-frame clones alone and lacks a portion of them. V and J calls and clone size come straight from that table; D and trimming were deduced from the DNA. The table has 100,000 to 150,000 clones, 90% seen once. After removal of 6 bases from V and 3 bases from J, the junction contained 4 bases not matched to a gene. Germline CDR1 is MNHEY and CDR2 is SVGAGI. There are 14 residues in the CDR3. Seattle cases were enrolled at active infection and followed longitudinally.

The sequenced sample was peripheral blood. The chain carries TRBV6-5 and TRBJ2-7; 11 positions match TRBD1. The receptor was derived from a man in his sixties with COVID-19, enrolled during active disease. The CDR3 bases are TGTGCCAGCAGGCCGGGACAGGGGGACTACGAGCAGTACTTC. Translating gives CASRPGQGDYEQYF.